The present entry profiles one TCR beta chain with its context. Per-nucleotide qualities are absent, and no much larger clonotype sits a single base away. The trim is 3 bases for V and 0 bases for J, with a gap of 15 bases between the germline ends. CDR1 and CDR2 are read off the germline V gene as SNHLY and FYNNEI. The CDR3 has 17 amino acids, counting the end cysteine and phenylalanine. Here the CDR3 DNA is all that survives: 51 bases in frame from base 1. This record belongs to a study of T cells in tuberculosis (dated by TCRdb to 2017 to 2018). Context from the whole study: To characterize T cells specific for the mycobacterial lipid antigen glucose monomycolate (GMM), the study used CD1B tetramers together with high-throughput TCR immunosequencing.

Because TCR-alpha and TCR-beta chains were sequenced unpaired, no chain pairing information was available. The immunoSEQ multiplex PCR assay was used to generate TCR libraries, with TCR-beta and/or TCR-alpha/delta assays applied to each sample. Amplified TCR libraries were sequenced on the Illumina high-throughput platform. Per the source publication's procedure: Clustering and dimensionality reduction relied on pairwise TCRdist distances among GMM-specific receptors from T cells that were either sorted ex vivo or expanded in vitro. Sequence motifs, defined by gene usage and CDR3 content, were tested for enrichment in tetramer-positive compared with tetramer-negative populations. Here the immuneACCESS table is served through TCRdb, limited to in-frame sequences with V and J called. Missing clones are a known gap in these copies; in checked studies unresolved V genes cover under half, and the rest lacks a known reason. V and J calls and clone size are those listed in that table; D and trimming were worked out from the DNA. Present in this sample are nearly 60,000 clones, approximately 86% of which were seen just once. The biggest ten clones account for 20% to 25% of the sample.

PBMC were thawed, rested overnight, stained with GMM-loaded CD1B tetramer, a Live/Dead dye and anti-CD3, and then sorted on a FACS Aria II. The CD1B tetramers were loaded with C32 glucose monomycolate that had been purified from Rhodococcus equi. Before cryopreservation, the PBMC used for tetramer sorting had been depleted of CD14-expressing monocytes as part of a separate study. About 100,000 tetramer-negative cells were sorted from each donor and analyzed alongside the tetramer-positive cells. GMM-loaded CD1B tetramers were used to sort antigen-specific T cells from four healthy South African adults. Results the study describes overall, beyond this receptor: T cells binding the CD1B-GMM tetramer with low affinity may have been missed by the stringent sort gate.

This chain is built from TRBV2 and TRBJ1-5, and TRBD1 may be the D gene, going by 5 matching bases. This sequence originates from an adult woman with latent tuberculosis. Specimen: CD1b-GMM tetramer-negative cells sorted from PBMCs. The cell subset or site label corresponds to: T cells not binding CD1B-GMM tetramer, sorted from same donor. The DNA sequence reads TGTGCCAGCAGTGATTACAGTAGTGGGGCTAGCAATCAGCCCCAGCATTTT. This translates into CASSDYSSGASNQPQHF.